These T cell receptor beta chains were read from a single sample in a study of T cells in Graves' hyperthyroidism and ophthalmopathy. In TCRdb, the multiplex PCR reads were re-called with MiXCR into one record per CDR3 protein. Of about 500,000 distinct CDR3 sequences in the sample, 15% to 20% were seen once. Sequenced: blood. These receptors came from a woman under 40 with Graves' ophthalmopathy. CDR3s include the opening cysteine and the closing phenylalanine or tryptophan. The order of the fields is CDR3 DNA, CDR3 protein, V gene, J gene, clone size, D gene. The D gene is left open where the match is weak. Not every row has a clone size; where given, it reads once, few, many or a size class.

CDR3 DNA: TGCAGTGCTATACCCATTCAGGAAGCCCAAGCTTTCTTT
CDR3 protein: CSAIPIQEAQAFF
V gene: TRBV20-1
J gene: TRBJ1-1
clone size: NA
D gene: NA

CDR3 DNA: TGTGCCAGCAGCCGACAATGGGAGCAGTACTTC
CDR3 protein: CASSRQWEQYF
V gene: TRBV3-1
J gene: TRBJ2-7
clone size: many
D gene: NA

CDR3 DNA: TGTGCCAGCAGTCCCTGCCTTGGGGGTTCCGGAACCGGGGAGCTGTTTTTT
CDR3 protein: CASSPCLGGSGTGELFF
V gene: TRBV28
J gene: TRBJ2-2
clone size: NA
D gene: NA

CDR3 DNA: TGCAGTGCTAGTCCTACAGCGAGGGCTGAAGCTTTCTTT
CDR3 protein: CSASPTARAEAFF
V gene: TRBV20-1
J gene: TRBJ1-1
clone size: many
D gene: NA

CDR3 DNA: TGCGCCAGCAGCTTGCCTTCTCCCACAGATACGCAGTATTTT
CDR3 protein: CASSLPSPTDTQYF
V gene: TRBV5-1
J gene: TRBJ2-3
clone size: NA
D gene: NA

CDR3 DNA: TGTGCCAGCAATTACAGGGTACCCTTCCACAATGAGCAGTTCTTC
CDR3 protein: CASNYRVPFHNEQFF
V gene: TRBV12-3/TRBV12-4
J gene: TRBJ2-1
clone size: many
D gene: NA

CDR3 DNA: TGTGCCAGCAGTGAAATCAGGGGCGCTGGAAACATTCAGTACTTC
CDR3 protein: CASSEIRGAGNIQYF
V gene: TRBV6-1
J gene: TRBJ2-4
clone size: NA
D gene: NA

CDR3 DNA: TGCAGTGCTAGGCCCGATATCGGAGGCTCCGAGCAGTACTTC
CDR3 protein: CSARPDIGGSEQYF
V gene: TRBV20-1
J gene: TRBJ2-7
clone size: many
D gene: NA

CDR3 DNA: TGTGCCAGCTCACCACAGGGCAGCCGGCCCTACGAGCAGTACTTC
CDR3 protein: CASSPQGSRPYEQYF
V gene: TRBV18
J gene: TRBJ2-7
clone size: many
D gene: NA

CDR3 DNA: TGTGCCAGCAGCACTCTTAGCGGGAGGAACACCGGGGAGCTGTTTTTT
CDR3 protein: CASSTLSGRNTGELFF
V gene: TRBV6-2/TRBV6-3
J gene: TRBJ2-2
clone size: NA
D gene: TRBD2

CDR3 DNA: TGTGCCAGCAGTTCTGGGTTCTCCTATGGCTACACCTTC
CDR3 protein: CASSSGFSYGYTF
V gene: TRBV6-2/TRBV6-3
J gene: TRBJ1-2
clone size: few
D gene: NA

CDR3 DNA: TGTGCCAGCAGCTCACTGGGGACTAGCGGGGGTTCCTACAATGAGCAGTTCTTC
CDR3 protein: CASSSLGTSGGSYNEQFF
V gene: TRBV6-2/TRBV6-3
J gene: TRBJ2-1
clone size: many
D gene: TRBD2

CDR3 DNA: TGTGCCAGCTCACCCAGGGAGGACTATGGCTACACCTTC
CDR3 protein: CASSPREDYGYTF
V gene: TRBV18
J gene: TRBJ1-2
clone size: few
D gene: NA

CDR3 DNA: TGTGCCAGCAGTCCAACAGGGGTCGAGACTGAAGCTTTCTTT
CDR3 protein: CASSPTGVETEAFF
V gene: TRBV28
J gene: TRBJ1-1
clone size: many
D gene: TRBD1

CDR3 DNA: TGTGCCTGCGGGGGAGGGACAGGGGGTGTTTCCTACAATGAGCAGTTCTTC
CDR3 protein: CACGGGTGGVSYNEQFF
V gene: TRBV2
J gene: TRBJ2-1
clone size: many
D gene: TRBD1

CDR3 DNA: TGCAGTGCTCTAGCGGGAGGGGAGACCCAGTACTTC
CDR3 protein: CSALAGGETQYF
V gene: TRBV20-1
J gene: TRBJ2-5
clone size: many
D gene: TRBD2

CDR3 DNA: TGTGCCAGCAGTGTCCCGACGAGGGCCCAGCATTTT
CDR3 protein: CASSVPTRAQHF
V gene: TRBV28
J gene: TRBJ1-5
clone size: NA
D gene: NA

CDR3 DNA: TGTGCCAGCAGCTTAGCCAGCGGGGCCTCCTACGAGCAGTACTTC
CDR3 protein: CASSLASGASYEQYF
V gene: TRBV11-2
J gene: TRBJ2-7
clone size: few
D gene: TRBD2

CDR3 DNA: TGTGCCAGCAGCTTAGTCCTAGCGGGAGCCCCCGGGGCCAACGTCCTGACTTTC
CDR3 protein: CASSLVLAGAPGANVLTF
V gene: TRBV11-2
J gene: TRBJ2-6
clone size: many
D gene: TRBD2

CDR3 DNA: TGTGCCAGCAGCCTCCCGACTAGCGGGAGTTCCAATGAGCAGTTCTTC
CDR3 protein: CASSLPTSGSSNEQFF
V gene: TRBV7-9
J gene: TRBJ2-1
clone size: many
D gene: TRBD2

CDR3 DNA: TGTGCCAGCAGCCCCGGACTTTGGGAAGGGAAGCAGTTCTTC
CDR3 protein: CASSPGLWEGKQFF
V gene: TRBV7-9
J gene: TRBJ2-1
clone size: many
D gene: NA

CDR3 DNA: TGCAGTGCACGGGAGCTAGCGGGAAACGCAGATACGCAGTATTTT
CDR3 protein: CSARELAGNADTQYF
V gene: TRBV20-1
J gene: TRBJ2-3
clone size: many
D gene: TRBD2